This paragraph covers one T cell receptor (beta chain) sequence. With 4 bases clipped from V and 0 bases from J, the junction kept 14 bases outside the gene matches. The CDR3 spans 21 residues. Germline values: CDR1 KGHSH, CDR2 LQKENI. TCRdb reprocessed the RT-PCR reads via MiXCR and lists one record per CDR3 protein. The sample contains 410,000 or so distinct CDR3 sequences, about a sixth of which appear only once. The data derive from a study of patients and donors after allogeneic stem cell transplantation. Material: blood, either unsorted or a sorted T cell fraction (not recorded which). The rearrangement uses TRBV18 and TRBJ2-1; 14 nucleotides agree with TRBD2. This receptor was identified in a human donor who was either an allogeneic HSCT recipient or a stem cell or donor lymphocyte infusion donor (not recorded which). It is not recorded whose cells these are; they may come from a transplant donor. The CDR3 sequence is CASSLAVGLAGGMSSYNEQFF. The CDR3, as DNA: TGTGCCAGCTCACTCGCGGTCGGACTAGCGGGAGGAATGAGCTCCTACAATGAGCAGTTCTTC.